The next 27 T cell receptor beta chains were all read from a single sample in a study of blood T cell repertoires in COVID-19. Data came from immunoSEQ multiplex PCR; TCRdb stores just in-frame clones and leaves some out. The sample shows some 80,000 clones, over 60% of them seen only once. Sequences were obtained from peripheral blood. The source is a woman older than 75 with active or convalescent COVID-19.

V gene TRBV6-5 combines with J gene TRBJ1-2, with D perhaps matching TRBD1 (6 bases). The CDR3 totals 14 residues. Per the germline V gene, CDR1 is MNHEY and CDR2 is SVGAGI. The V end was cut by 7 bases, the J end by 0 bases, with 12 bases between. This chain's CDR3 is CASKGQKTNYGYTF. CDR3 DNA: TGTGCCAGCAAAGGACAGAAGACTAACTATGGCTACACCTTC.

The CDR3, as DNA: TGCAGCGTTGCCCATGACTATGGCTACACCTTC. Its protein product is CSVAHDYGYTF. This rearrangement joins TRBV29-1 to TRBJ1-2; no clear D. This CDR3 is 11 amino acids long. Germline V gene sequence: CDR1 SQVTM, CDR2 ANQGSEA. V was shortened by 4 bases and J by 3 bases, with 6 bases between the two germline ends.

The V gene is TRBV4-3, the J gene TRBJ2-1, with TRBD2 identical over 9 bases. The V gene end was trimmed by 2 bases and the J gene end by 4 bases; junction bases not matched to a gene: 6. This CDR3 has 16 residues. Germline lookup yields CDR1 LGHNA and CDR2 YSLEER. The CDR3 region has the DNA TGCGCCAGCAGCCAATCCGCGGGGGGGCAGTACAATGAGCAGTTCTTC. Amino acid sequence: CASSQSAGGQYNEQFF.

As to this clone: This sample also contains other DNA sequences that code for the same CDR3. CDR3 sequence: CSASQTTGGAGYTF. Here the CDR3 DNA reads TGCAGTGCTAGTCAAACAACAGGGGGCGCTGGTTACACCTTC. The V call is TRBV20-1, the J call TRBJ1-2; 9 positions agree with TRBD1. V shed 3 bases, J shed 11 bases, and the junction held 13 bases outside the gene matches. Germline lookup yields CDR1 DFQATT and CDR2 SNEGSKA (reference sequence). This CDR3 region has 14 residues.

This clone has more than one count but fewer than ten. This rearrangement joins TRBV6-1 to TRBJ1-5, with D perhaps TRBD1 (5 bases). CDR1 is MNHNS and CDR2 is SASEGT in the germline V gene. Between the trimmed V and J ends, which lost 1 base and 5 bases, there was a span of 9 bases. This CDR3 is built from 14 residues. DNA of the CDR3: TGTGCCAGCAGTGAAGGGGGAGGGGATCAGCCCCAGCATTTT. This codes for CASSEGGGDQPQHF.

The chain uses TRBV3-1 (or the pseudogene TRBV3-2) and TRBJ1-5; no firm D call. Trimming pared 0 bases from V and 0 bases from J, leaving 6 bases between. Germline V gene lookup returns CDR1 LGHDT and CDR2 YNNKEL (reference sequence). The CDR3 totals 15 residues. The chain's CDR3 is CASSQDGSSNQPQHF. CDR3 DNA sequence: TGTGCCAGCAGCCAAGATGGGAGTAGCAATCAGCCCCAGCATTTT.

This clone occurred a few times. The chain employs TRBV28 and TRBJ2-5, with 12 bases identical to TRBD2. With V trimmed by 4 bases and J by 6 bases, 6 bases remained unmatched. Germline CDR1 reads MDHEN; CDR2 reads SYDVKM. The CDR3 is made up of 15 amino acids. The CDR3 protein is CASSSLAGGPQTQYF. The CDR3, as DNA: TGTGCCAGCAGTTCCCTAGCGGGGGGGCCGCAGACCCAGTACTTC. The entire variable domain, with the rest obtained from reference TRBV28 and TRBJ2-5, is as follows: DVKVTQSSRYLVKRTGEKVFLECVQDMDHENMFWYRQDPGLGLRLIYFSYDVKMKEKGDIPEGYSVSREKKERFSLILESASTNQTSMYLCASSSLAGGPQTQYFGPGTRLLVL.

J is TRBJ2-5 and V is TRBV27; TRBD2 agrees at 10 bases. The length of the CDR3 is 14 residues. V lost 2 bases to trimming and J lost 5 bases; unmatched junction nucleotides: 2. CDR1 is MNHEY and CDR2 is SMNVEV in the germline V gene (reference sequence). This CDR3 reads CASSLALAGETQYF. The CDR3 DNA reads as TGTGCCAGCAGTTTAGCACTAGCGGGGGAGACCCAGTACTTC.

The CDR3 loop reads CASFPGLGMDNEQFF. The CDR3 coding sequence is TGCGCCAGCTTCCCGGGACTAGGAATGGACAATGAGCAGTTCTTC. The chain combines TRBV5-1 with TRBJ2-1; 8 nucleotides match TRBD2. Trimming took 7 bases from V and 5 from J; bases not matched to a gene: 11. Germline V lookup: CDR1 SGHRS, CDR2 YFSETQ. CDR3 length: 15 amino acids. The complete variable domain, with remaining parts taken from reference TRBV5-1 and TRBJ2-1, reads KAGVTQTPRYLIKTRGQQVTLSCSPISGHRSVSWYQQTPGQGLQFLFEYFSETQRNKGNFPGRFSGRQFSNSRSEMNVSTLELGDSALYLCASFPGLGMDNEQFFGPGTRLTVL.

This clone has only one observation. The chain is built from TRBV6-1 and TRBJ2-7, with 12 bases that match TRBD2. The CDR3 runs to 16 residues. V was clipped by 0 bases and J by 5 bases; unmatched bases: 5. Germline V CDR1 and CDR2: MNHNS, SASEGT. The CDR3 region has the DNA TGTGCCAGCAGTGAAGCGGCTAGCGGGGGGGCCCACGAGCAGTACTTC. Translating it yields CASSEAASGGAHEQYF.

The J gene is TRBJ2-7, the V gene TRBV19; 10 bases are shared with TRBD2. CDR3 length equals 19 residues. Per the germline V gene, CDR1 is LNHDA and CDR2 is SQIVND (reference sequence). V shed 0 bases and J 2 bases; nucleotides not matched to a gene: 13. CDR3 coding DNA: TGTGCCAGTAGTATAGAGGCCCTAGCGGGGGCCACTCTTACCTACGAGCAGTACTTC. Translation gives CASSIEALAGATLTYEQYF.

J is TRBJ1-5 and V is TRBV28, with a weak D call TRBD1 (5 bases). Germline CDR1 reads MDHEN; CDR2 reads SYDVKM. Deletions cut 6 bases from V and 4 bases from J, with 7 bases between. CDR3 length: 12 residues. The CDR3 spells CASRGANQPQHF. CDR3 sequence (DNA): TGTGCCAGCAGAGGGGCTAATCAGCCCCAGCATTTT.

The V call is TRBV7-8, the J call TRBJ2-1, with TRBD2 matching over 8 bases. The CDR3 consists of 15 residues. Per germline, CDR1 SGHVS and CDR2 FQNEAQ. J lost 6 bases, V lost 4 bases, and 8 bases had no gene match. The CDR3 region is CASSSQRSGVNEQFF. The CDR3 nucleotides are TGTGCCAGCAGCTCGCAGCGTAGCGGGGTCAATGAGCAGTTCTTC.

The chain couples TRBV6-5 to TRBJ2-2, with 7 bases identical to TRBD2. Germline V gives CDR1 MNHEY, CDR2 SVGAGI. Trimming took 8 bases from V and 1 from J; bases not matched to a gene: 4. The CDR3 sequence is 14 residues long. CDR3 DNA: TGTGCCAGCTTACTAGCGTGGAACACCGGGGAGCTGTTTTTT. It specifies CASLLAWNTGELFF.

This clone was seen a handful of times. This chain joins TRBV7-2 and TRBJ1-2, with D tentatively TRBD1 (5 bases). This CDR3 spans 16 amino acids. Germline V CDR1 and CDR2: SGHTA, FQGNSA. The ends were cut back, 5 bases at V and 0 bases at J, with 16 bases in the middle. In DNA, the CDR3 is TGTGCCAGCAGCCCCACTACGGGGGGAGCTAACTATGGCTACACCTTC. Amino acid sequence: CASSPTTGGANYGYTF.

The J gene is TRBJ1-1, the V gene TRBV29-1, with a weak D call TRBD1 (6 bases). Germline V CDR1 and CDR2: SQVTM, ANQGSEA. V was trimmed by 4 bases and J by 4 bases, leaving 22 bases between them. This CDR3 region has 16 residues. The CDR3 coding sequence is TGCAGCGTTGCGGGGGGGCGATCCCTGGAGCGCACTGAAGCTTTCTTT. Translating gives CSVAGGRSLERTEAFF.

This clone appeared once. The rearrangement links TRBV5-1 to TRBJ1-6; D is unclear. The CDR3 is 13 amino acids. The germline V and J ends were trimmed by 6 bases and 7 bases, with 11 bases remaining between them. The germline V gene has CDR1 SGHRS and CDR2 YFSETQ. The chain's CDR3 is CASKEGGNSPLHF. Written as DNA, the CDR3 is TGCGCCAGCAAGGAGGGAGGGAATTCACCCCTCCACTTT.

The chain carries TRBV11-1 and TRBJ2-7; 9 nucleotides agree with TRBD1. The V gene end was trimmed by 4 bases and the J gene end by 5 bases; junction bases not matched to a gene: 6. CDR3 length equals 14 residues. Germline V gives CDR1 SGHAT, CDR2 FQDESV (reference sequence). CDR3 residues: CASSSRTGEDEQYF. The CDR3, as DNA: TGTGCCAGCAGCTCCCGGACAGGGGAGGACGAGCAGTACTTC.

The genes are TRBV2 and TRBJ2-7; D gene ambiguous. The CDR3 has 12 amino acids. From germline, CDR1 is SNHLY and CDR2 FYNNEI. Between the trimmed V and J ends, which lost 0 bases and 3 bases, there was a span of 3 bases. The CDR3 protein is CASSEARYEQYF. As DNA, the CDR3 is TGTGCCAGCAGTGAAGCCCGCTACGAGCAGTACTTC.

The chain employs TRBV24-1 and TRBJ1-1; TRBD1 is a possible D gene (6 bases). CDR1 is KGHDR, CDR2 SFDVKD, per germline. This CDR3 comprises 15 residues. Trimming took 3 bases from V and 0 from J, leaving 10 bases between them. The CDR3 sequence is CATSDGGSVNTEAFF. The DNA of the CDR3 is TGTGCCACCAGTGATGGGGGCAGCGTGAACACTGAAGCTTTCTTT.

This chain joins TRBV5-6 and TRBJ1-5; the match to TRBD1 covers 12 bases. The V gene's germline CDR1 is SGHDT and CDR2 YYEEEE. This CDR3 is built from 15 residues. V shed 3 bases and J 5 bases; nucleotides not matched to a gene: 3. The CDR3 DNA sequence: TGTGCCAGCAGCTCGGGACAGGGGGCGGATCAGCCCCAGCATTTT. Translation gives CASSSGQGADQPQHF. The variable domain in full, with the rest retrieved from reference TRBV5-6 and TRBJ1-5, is DAGVTQSPTHLIKTRGQQVTLRCSPKSGHDTVSWYQQALGQGPQFIFQYYEEEERQRGNFPDRFSGHQFPNYSSELNVNALLLGDSALYLCASSSGQGADQPQHFGDGTRLSIL.

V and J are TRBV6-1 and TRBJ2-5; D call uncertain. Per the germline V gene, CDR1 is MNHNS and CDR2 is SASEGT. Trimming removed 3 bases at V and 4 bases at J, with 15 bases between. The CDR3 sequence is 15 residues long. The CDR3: CASSDNLAPGETQYF. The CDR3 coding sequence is TGTGCCAGCAGTGATAATTTGGCCCCGGGAGAGACCCAGTACTTC.

The CDR3 DNA follows: TGTGCCAGCAGCAACTCGAGAGAGACCCAGTACTTC. Encoded protein: CASSNSRETQYF. The V and J genes are TRBV6-2 or TRBV6-3 and TRBJ2-5; D remains ambiguous. CDR3 length equals 12 residues. Germline CDR1 MNHEY, CDR2 SVGEGT. Trimming removed 6 bases from V and 4 bases from J, with 9 bases in between.

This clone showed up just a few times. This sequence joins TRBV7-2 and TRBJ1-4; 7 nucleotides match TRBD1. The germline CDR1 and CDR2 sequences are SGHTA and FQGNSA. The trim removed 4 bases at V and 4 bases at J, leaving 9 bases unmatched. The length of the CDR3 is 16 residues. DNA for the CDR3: TGTGCCAGCAGCTCAACGCCGACAGGGAGTAATGAAAAACTGTTTTTT. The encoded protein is CASSSTPTGSNEKLFF.

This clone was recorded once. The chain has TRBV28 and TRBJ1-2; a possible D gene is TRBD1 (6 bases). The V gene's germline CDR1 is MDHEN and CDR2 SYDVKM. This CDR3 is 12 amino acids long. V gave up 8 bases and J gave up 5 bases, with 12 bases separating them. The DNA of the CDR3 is TGTGCCAGCGGGGGCGCCTCATATGGCTACACCTTC. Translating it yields CASGGASYGYTF.

The CDR3 DNA sequence: TGCGCCAGCAGCCAAGGTGGGGGACAGGGGGAAGCTAATGAAAAACTGTTTTTT. Protein sequence: CASSQGGGQGEANEKLFF. This chain uses TRBV4-1 with TRBJ1-4; 11 bases agree with TRBD1. The CDR3 extends over 18 amino acids. The V gene's germline CDR1 is MGHRA and CDR2 YSYEKL. The trim removed 1 base at V and 3 bases at J, leaving 7 bases unmatched.

The CDR3 reads CASSSPRQGLDEQYF. The CDR3, as DNA: TGTGCCAGCAGTTCCCCTCGACAGGGTTTGGACGAGCAGTACTTC. The V call is TRBV6-2 or TRBV6-3, the J call TRBJ2-7, with 7 bases aligning to TRBD1. V gave up 4 bases and J gave up 5 bases; unmatched junction bases: 11. The germline V gene encodes CDR1 MNHEY and CDR2 SVGEGT. The CDR3 covers 15 residues.